One sample yielded the 13 T cell receptor beta chains listed below, sequenced in a study of PD-1 blockade in classical Hodgkin lymphoma. Time point described: cycle 4 day 1 (C4D1), after six to seven weeks of nivolumab. Relapses following autologous stem cell transplantation were seen in all patients, with brentuximab vedotin exposure varying. Here immunoSEQ multiplex PCR was the method, and the copy in TCRdb shows in-frame clones only, minus some. Of 23,000 or so clones listed, around 68% are singletons. The sample consisted of peripheral blood mononuclear cells (PBMCs), taken before the fourth cycle of nivolumab. These receptors originate from a human donor with classical Hodgkin lymphoma.

V and J are TRBV6-5 and TRBJ1-4; D is ambiguous. This CDR3 is 15 amino acids long. Trimming shortened V by 5 bases and J by 0 bases, and 10 bases separated the two germline ends. Germline assignment: CDR1 MNHEY and CDR2 SVGAGI. In DNA form, the CDR3 reads TGTGCCAGCAGTCGGACGGATGCAACTAATGAAAAACTGTTTTTT. Translation: CASSRTDATNEKLFF.

The chain links TRBV6-4 to TRBJ2-7, with a possible D match to TRBD1 (6 bases). The ends were cut back, 5 bases at V and 6 bases at J, with 14 bases in the middle. Per the germline V gene, CDR1 is MRHNA and CDR2 is SNTAGT. The CDR3 runs to 13 residues. In DNA form, the CDR3 reads TGTGCCAGCAGTTACCACAGGGATGGCGAGCAGTACGTC. It yields the protein CASSYHRDGEQYV.

V and J are TRBV10-1 and TRBJ2-1, with D possibly TRBD1 on 5 matching bases. V was trimmed by 2 bases and J by 6 bases, leaving 8 bases between them. CDR1 WNHNN and CDR2 SYGVQD come from the germline V gene (reference sequence). The CDR3 totals 13 residues. The CDR3 loop is CASSEGALNEQFF. As DNA, the CDR3 is TGCGCCAGCAGTGAGGGGGCTCTCAATGAGCAGTTCTTC.

This clone came up a few times. The V gene is TRBV19, the J gene TRBJ1-5; D ambiguous. Germline lookup yields CDR1 LNHDA and CDR2 SQIVND (reference sequence). Trimming removed 6 bases at V and 6 bases at J, with 12 bases between. The CDR3 contains 13 residues. The CDR3 DNA follows: TGTGCCAGTAGCCCCGATAGGTCTCAGCCCCAGCATTTT. Amino acids: CASSPDRSQPQHF.

This sequence joins TRBV21-1 and TRBJ2-4; TRBD2 reflects the table's D call only, with no check against the DNA. TRBV21-1 is a pseudogene. The CDR3 covers 17 residues. CDR3 DNA sequence: TGTGCCAGCCCAGAATACGCAGCTCCGAGGGCCAAAAACATTCAGTACTTC. Encoded protein: CASPEYAAPRAKNIQYF.

This sequence joins TRBV30 and TRBJ2-5; perhaps TRBD2 as D (7 bases). Germline V gene lookup returns CDR1 GTSNPN and CDR2 SVGIG (reference sequence). The CDR3 runs 15 residues. The V end lost 0 bases, the J end lost 5 bases, and 16 bases lay between the germline ends. DNA for the CDR3: TGTGCCTGGAGTGTACTGGCGGGGGCCGGGGAGACCCAGTACTTC. Protein: CAWSVLAGAGETQYF.

The chain combines TRBV6-5 with TRBJ1-4, with TRBD1 identical over 7 bases. Unmatched junction bases numbered 4, after V lost 5 bases and J lost 4 bases. This CDR3 spans 14 amino acids. Germline V gene sequence: CDR1 MNHEY, CDR2 SVGAGI. The CDR3 loop reads CASSRDRDNEKLFF. The CDR3 DNA follows: TGTGCCAGCAGTCGAGACAGGGATAATGAAAAACTGTTTTTT.

The rearrangement uses TRBV7-8 and TRBJ2-7; D remains ambiguous. V was clipped by 5 bases and J by 1 base, with 12 bases between them. The CDR3 has 14 residues. CDR1 SGHVS and CDR2 FQNEAQ come from the germline V gene. Here the CDR3 reads CASSLRTASYEQYF. Here the CDR3 DNA reads TGTGCCAGCAGCCTTCGGACCGCGTCCTACGAGCAGTACTTC.

The chain recombines TRBV7-2 with TRBJ2-1, with 10 bases fitting TRBD2. After removal of 5 bases from V and 7 bases from J, the junction contained 8 bases not matched to a gene. Germline V gene sequence: CDR1 SGHTA, CDR2 FQGNSA. The CDR3 runs 15 residues. Here the CDR3 DNA reads TGTGCCAGCAGCGGGAGCGGGGGGGCGAATAATGAGCAGTTCTTC. Its translation: CASSGSGGANNEQFF.

The rearrangement joins TRBV7-2 to TRBJ1-5, with TRBD1 matching 8 bases. The CDR3 consists of 14 residues. V was clipped by 5 bases and J by 7 bases; unmatched bases: 7. Germline assignment: CDR1 SGHTA and CDR2 FQGNSA. CDR3 coding DNA: TGTGCCAGCAGCCCAGGACAGGGACGGCAGCCCCAGCATTTT. Its protein is CASSPGQGRQPQHF. Full variable domain (outside the CDR3, taken from reference TRBV7-2 and TRBJ1-5): GAGVSQSPSNKVTEKGKDVELRCDPISGHTALYWYRQSLGQGLEFLIYFQGNSAPDKSGLPSDRFSAERTGGSVSTLTIQRTQQEDSAVYLCASSPGQGRQPQHFGDGTRLSIL.

Comment on this clone: One end of the junction fails to match germline, which may point to a read error. V is TRBV5-1 and J is TRBJ1-4, with D hard to call. The germline V gene encodes CDR1 SGHRS and CDR2 YFSETQ. The CDR3 sequence is 14 residues long. CDR3 sequence reads: CASSSRATNEKLFF. DNA for the CDR3: TGTGCCAGCAGCTCACGGGCTACTAATGAAAAACTGTTTTTT.

This chain joins TRBV7-2 and TRBJ2-3; D is ambiguous. This CDR3 has 15 residues. Germline values: CDR1 SGHTA, CDR2 FQGNSA. V gave up 2 bases and J gave up 0 bases, with 9 bases separating them. The CDR3 sequence: CASSLLLTSTDTQYF. DNA for the CDR3: TGTGCCAGCAGCTTATTGTTAACTAGCACAGATACGCAGTATTTT.

The chain has TRBV6-9 and TRBJ2-5; D may be TRBD1 (6 bases). CDR3 size: 17 residues. Germline lookup yields CDR1 MNHGY and CDR2 SVAAGI. Trimming cost V 7 bases and J 3 bases, with 24 bases left between them. The CDR3 nucleotides are TGTGCCAGCAATCACCTAGAACGCGGAGCAGGGGAAGAGACCCAGTACTTC. Protein sequence: CASNHLERGAGEETQYF.